Shown below are 21 T cell receptor beta chains from a single sample sequenced in a study of cytomegalovirus exposure and HLA in healthy donors. Vbeta (60) and Jbeta (13) primers were used in the PCR. Method: immunoSEQ multiplex PCR; TCRdb's copy keeps in-frame clones and lacks some. The data show roughly 140,000 clones, nearly 80% seen once. Sample: PBMCs. These receptors came from a male donor in good health and CMV-seronegative.

The CDR3 loop is CASTTGLAGGQVEQYF. The CDR3 DNA is TGTGCCAGCACAACCGGACTAGCGGGGGGCCAAGTCGAGCAGTACTTC. The chain uses TRBV2 and TRBJ2-7; 14 nucleotides line up with TRBD2. CDR3 length: 16 residues. CDR1 is SNHLY, CDR2 FYNNEI, per germline. The J segment lost 6 bases and the V segment lost 7 bases, leaving 11 bases of the junction unmatched.

This chain uses TRBV7-7 with TRBJ2-1; 9 bases align to TRBD1. V lost 4 bases to trimming and J lost 5 bases; unmatched junction nucleotides: 6. The CDR3 covers 15 residues. Germline CDR1 is SSHAT and CDR2 is FNYEAQ (reference sequence). Here the CDR3 reads CASSSGDRVHNEQFF. Written as DNA, the CDR3 is TGTGCCAGCAGCTCCGGGGACAGGGTCCACAATGAGCAGTTCTTC.

The chain couples TRBV2 to TRBJ1-1; weak D call: TRBD1 (5 bases). The V gene's germline CDR1 is SNHLY and CDR2 FYNNEI. V lost 5 bases, J lost 7 bases, and 14 bases lay in between. This CDR3 comprises 13 residues. CDR3 residues: CASSPRGGGEAFF. CDR3 bases: TGTGCCAGCAGTCCTCGGGGCGGGGGTGAAGCTTTCTTT.

J is TRBJ2-1 and V is TRBV6-4; 8 bases line up with TRBD2. Germline CDR1 reads MRHNA; CDR2 reads SNTAGT. This CDR3 spans 12 amino acids. The junction had 1 base not matched to a gene; V was cut back by 5 bases and J by 7 bases. The CDR3 loop is CASSPSGNEQFF. CDR3 DNA: TGTGCCAGCAGTCCTAGCGGGAATGAGCAGTTCTTC.

V and J are TRBV2 and TRBJ1-1; 9 nucleotides match TRBD1. The CDR3 covers 16 residues. Unmatched junction bases numbered 7, after V lost 4 bases and J lost 1 base. Germline V lookup: CDR1 SNHLY, CDR2 FYNNEI. This chain's CDR3 is CASSAWGQGSNTEAFF. Here the CDR3 DNA reads TGTGCCAGCAGTGCCTGGGGACAGGGTTCGAACACTGAAGCTTTCTTT.

This chain joins TRBV5-8 and TRBJ1-2; the D gene is possibly TRBD1 (6 bases). The CDR3 is made up of 15 amino acids. The germline V and J ends were trimmed by 4 bases and 7 bases, with 20 bases remaining between them. Looked up from germline, CDR1 is SGHTS and CDR2 is YDEGEE. Here the CDR3 reads CASSRAGALGAGYTF. The DNA for the CDR3 is TGTGCCAGCAGCCGCGCAGGGGCCCTCGGTGCTGGCTACACCTTC.

The chain uses TRBV11-2 and TRBJ2-1, with D perhaps TRBD2 (5 bases). V was shortened by 4 bases and J by 0 bases, with 13 bases between the two germline ends. Germline V CDR1 and CDR2: SGHAT, FQNNGV. This CDR3 comprises 16 residues. Here the CDR3 reads CASSSGVLSSYNEQFF. Here the CDR3 DNA reads TGTGCCAGCAGCTCCGGGGTGTTGAGCTCCTACAATGAGCAGTTCTTC.

The rearrangement uses TRBV5-1 and TRBJ2-1; TRBD2 agrees at 7 bases. This CDR3 region has 18 residues. Germline CDR1 and CDR2: SGHRS and YFSETQ. Germline trimming cut 1 base from V and 0 bases from J; bases unmatched to any gene: 10. In nucleotides, the CDR3 is TGCGCCAGCAGCTTGAGGGTCCCAGCGGGATCCTCCTACAATGAGCAGTTCTTC. Amino acids: CASSLRVPAGSSYNEQFF.

The gene calls are TRBV5-4 and TRBJ1-1; possibly TRBD1 for D (5 bases). The V end was cut by 5 bases, the J end by 3 bases, with 11 bases between. Germline assignment: CDR1 SGHNT and CDR2 YYREEE (reference sequence). The CDR3 runs 13 residues. The CDR3 sequence is CASRWGRHTEAFF. The DNA of the CDR3 is TGTGCCAGCAGATGGGGCCGACACACTGAAGCTTTCTTT.

The rearrangement links TRBV2 to TRBJ2-7; 14 bases line up with TRBD2. The junction had 8 bases not matched to a gene; V was cut back by 4 bases and J by 0 bases. Germline CDR1 reads SNHLY; CDR2 reads FYNNEI. The CDR3 extends over 18 amino acids. The DNA of the CDR3 is TGTGCCAGCAGTGCCGGGACTAGCGGGAGTATCTTCTCCTACGAGCAGTACTTC. Translation: CASSAGTSGSIFSYEQYF. The complete variable domain, with remaining parts taken from reference TRBV2 and TRBJ2-7, reads EPEVTQTPSHQVTQMGQEVILRCVPISNHLYFYWYRQILGQKVEFLVSFYNNEISEKSEIFDDQFSVERPDGSNFTLKIRSTKLEDSAMYFCASSAGTSGSIFSYEQYFGPGTRLTVT.

The J gene is TRBJ1-1, the V gene TRBV19, with TRBD1 as a possible D gene (5 bases). CDR3 length equals 14 residues. V was shortened by 4 bases and J by 0 bases, with 9 bases between the two germline ends. Per germline, CDR1 LNHDA and CDR2 SQIVND (reference sequence). The DNA of the CDR3 is TGTGCCAGTAGTAGCAGGGCCATGAACACTGAAGCTTTCTTT. Translated, it gives CASSSRAMNTEAFF.

V usage is TRBV7-3 and J usage is TRBJ1-1, with D possibly matching TRBD1 (6 bases). Germline assignment: CDR1 SGHTA and CDR2 FQGTGA. This CDR3 comprises 13 residues. Trimming left V 5 bases short and J 1 base short, with 8 bases between. The CDR3 DNA follows: TGTGCCAGCAGCCCACAGGGGAACACTGAAGCTTTCTTT. As protein: CASSPQGNTEAFF.

The chain is built from TRBV19 and TRBJ1-2, with D perhaps matching TRBD1 (5 bases). The germline gives CDR1 LNHDA, CDR2 SQIVND (reference sequence). Trimming pared 3 bases from V and 5 bases from J, leaving 13 bases between. CDR3 length equals 14 residues. The CDR3 spells CASSMGPSIYGYTF. CDR3 nucleotide sequence: TGTGCCAGTAGTATGGGGCCCTCAATTTATGGCTACACCTTC.

The J gene is TRBJ2-1, the V gene TRBV5-1; 8 positions match TRBD2. CDR3 length: 15 residues. After removal of 2 bases from V and 4 bases from J, the junction contained 5 bases not matched to a gene. Germline CDR1 reads SGHRS; CDR2 reads YFSETQ. The CDR3 DNA reads as TGCGCCAGCAGCTTACCGGCTAGCGGGTACAATGAGCAGTTCTTC. Translation gives CASSLPASGYNEQFF.

This clone was seen once. This chain uses TRBV18 with TRBJ2-2, with 9 bases matching TRBD1. CDR3 length: 16 amino acids. Trimming took 3 bases from V and 6 from J; bases not matched to a gene: 8. Germline V CDR1 and CDR2: KGHSH, LQKENI. This chain's CDR3 is CASSPPGQGISGELFF. CDR3 bases: TGTGCCAGCTCACCCCCGGGACAGGGAATATCCGGGGAGCTGTTTTTT.

The CDR3 loop is CASSLGQGDTGELFF. CDR3 DNA sequence: TGCGCCAGCAGCTTAGGACAGGGGGACACCGGGGAGCTGTTTTTT. This rearrangement joins TRBV5-1 to TRBJ2-2; 10 bases fit TRBD1. The CDR3 contains 15 residues. The germline gives CDR1 SGHRS, CDR2 YFSETQ. V was pared by 2 bases and J by 3 bases, with 1 base of the junction left unmatched.

V and J are TRBV5-6 and TRBJ1-2, with D perhaps matching TRBD1 (5 bases). V dropped 2 bases and J dropped 0 bases, with 11 bases sitting between them. Germline loops: CDR1 SGHDT, CDR2 YYEEEE. CDR3 length: 15 residues. CDR3 DNA: TGTGCCAGCAGCTTTTCGGCAGGGACTAACTATGGCTACACCTTC. Translation: CASSFSAGTNYGYTF. Filled out from reference TRBV5-6 and TRBJ1-2, the complete variable domain reads DAGVTQSPTHLIKTRGQQVTLRCSPKSGHDTVSWYQQALGQGPQFIFQYYEEEERQRGNFPDRFSGHQFPNYSSELNVNALLLGDSALYLCASSFSAGTNYGYTFGSGTRLTVV.

V gene TRBV6-1 combines with J gene TRBJ2-1; 11 nucleotides match TRBD2. The CDR3 consists of 15 residues. J was trimmed by 9 bases and V by 1 base; bases with no gene match: 5. The germline V gene has CDR1 MNHNS and CDR2 SASEGT. CDR3 protein: CASSEDSGGAGEQFF. CDR3 DNA sequence: TGTGCCAGCAGTGAAGATAGCGGGGGGGCCGGTGAGCAGTTCTTC.

The chain links TRBV6-5 to TRBJ2-5; D uncertain. This CDR3 spans 14 amino acids. Per germline, CDR1 MNHEY and CDR2 SVGAGI. V lost 2 bases and J lost 2, with 9 bases in between. The CDR3 sequence: CASSYGPTQETQYF. The CDR3 nucleotides are TGTGCCAGCAGTTACGGGCCCACACAAGAGACCCAGTACTTC.

V usage is TRBV19 and J usage is TRBJ1-2; TRBD1 is a possible D gene (5 bases). Germline V lookup: CDR1 LNHDA, CDR2 SQIVND (reference sequence). This CDR3 has 14 residues. Trimming cost V 5 bases and J 5 bases, with 15 bases left between them. The CDR3 protein is CASSAGHTLYGYTF. In nucleotides, the CDR3 is TGTGCCAGTAGTGCCGGACATACCCTGTATGGCTACACCTTC. The complete variable domain, with remaining parts taken from reference TRBV19 and TRBJ1-2, reads DGGITQSPKYLFRKEGQNVTLSCEQNLNHDAMYWYRQDPGQGLRLIYYSQIVNDFQKGDIAEGYSVSREKKESFPLTVTSAQKNPTAFYLCASSAGHTLYGYTFGSGTRLTVV.

V gene TRBV25-1 combines with J gene TRBJ1-5; D not resolved. CDR1 is MGHDK, CDR2 SYGVNS, per germline. This CDR3 contains 16 residues. Deletions cut 2 bases from V and 3 bases from J, with 14 bases between. CDR3 sequence (DNA): TGTGCCAGCAGTGAAAGGAGCGGTGGGCCCAATCAGCCCCAGCATTTT. This codes for CASSERSGGPNQPQHF.